This passage covers 9 T cell receptor beta chains from one sample sequenced in a study of graft-versus-host responses after intestinal transplantation. These receptors' antigens are unknown. Measured with immunoSEQ multiplex PCR; TCRdb has only the in-frame clones, and not every one. This table holds over 65,000 clones, 75% to 95% found once. Sequenced material: unstimulated CD8+ T cells sorted from spleen or lymph node cells, taken before transplant. These receptors were taken from a human donor who was the organ donor for an intestinal transplant.

This clone was observed a few times. V is TRBV6-1 and J is TRBJ2-2; TRBD1 matches at 11 bases. The CDR3 is made up of 16 amino acids. CDR1 and CDR2 (germline): MNHNS, SASEGT. Trimming removed 3 bases from V and 1 base from J; junction bases left unmatched: 1. This CDR3 is CASSEDRGRNTGELFF. CDR3 nucleotides: TGTGCCAGCAGTGAGGACAGGGGGCGGAACACCGGGGAGCTGTTTTTT.

This chain connects TRBV27 to TRBJ2-3; 10 bases fit TRBD2. The V gene end was trimmed by 0 bases and the J gene end by 1 base; junction bases not matched to a gene: 22. The germline V gene has CDR1 MNHEY and CDR2 SMNVEV (reference sequence). The CDR3 totals 23 residues. The CDR3 here is CASSLSAVIPSLAGVVGTDTQYF. The CDR3 nucleotides read TGTGCCAGCAGTTTATCTGCAGTGATCCCGTCGCTAGCGGGAGTTGTAGGCACAGATACGCAGTATTTT.

This chain links TRBV4-1 with TRBJ1-2, with TRBD1 identical over 10 bases. The CDR3 totals 14 residues. Germline lookup yields CDR1 MGHRA and CDR2 YSYEKL. Losses at the gene ends were 4 bases for V and 4 bases for J; bases not matched to a gene: 3. CDR3 bases: TGCGCCAGCAGCCGCTGGACAGGGGGCTATGGCTACACCTTC. Translating gives CASSRWTGGYGYTF.

The chain is built from TRBV9 and TRBJ1-1; maybe TRBD1 (5 bases). The V end lost 4 bases, the J end lost 1 base, and 11 bases lay between the germline ends. The CDR3 has 14 residues. Germline lookup yields CDR1 SGDLS and CDR2 YYNGEE. CDR3 region: CASSPGHPNTEAFF. The CDR3 DNA is TGTGCCAGCAGCCCAGGACACCCGAACACTGAAGCTTTCTTT.

The V gene is TRBV9, the J gene TRBJ2-3; D is perhaps TRBD2 (5 bases). Germline assignment: CDR1 SGDLS and CDR2 YYNGEE. V was cut by 3 bases and J by 1 base, with 21 bases left in between. The length of the CDR3 is 18 residues. CDR3 sequence (DNA): TGTGCCAGCAGCGCAGAGGGCGCCGGGATCATCGGCACAGATACGCAGTATTTT. Residues: CASSAEGAGIIGTDTQYF. Based on the CDR3 plus reference TRBV9 and TRBJ2-3, the full variable domain is DSGVTQTPKHLITATGQRVTLRCSPRSGDLSVYWYQQSLDQGLQFLIQYYNGEERAKGNILERFSAQQFPDLHSELNLSSLELGDSALYFCASSAEGAGIIGTDTQYFGPGTRLTVL.

Note on this clone: The junction does not match germline at one end; this may be a read error. This chain connects TRBV4-1 to TRBJ1-3, with D possibly TRBD1 on 6 matching bases. In germline, CDR1 is MGHRA, CDR2 YSYEKL. CDR3 size: 16 residues. The CDR3 nucleotides are TGCGCCAGCAGCCTCATGGGGGGGGGCTCTGGAAGCACCATATATTTT. Its translation is CASSLMGGGSGSTIYF.

This sequence joins TRBV7-9 and TRBJ1-1; unclear D gene. V lost 4 bases, J lost 4 bases, and 16 bases lay in between. This CDR3 contains 15 residues. Per germline, CDR1 SEHNR and CDR2 FQNEAQ (reference sequence). The CDR3 loop is CASSSPGGMGTEAFF. CDR3 DNA sequence: TGTGCCAGCAGCTCACCTGGCGGGATGGGCACTGAAGCTTTCTTT.

The J gene is TRBJ1-2, the V gene TRBV12-5; TRBD1 is a possible D gene (6 bases). Germline CDR1 reads LGHNT; CDR2 reads FRNRAP. This CDR3 spans 15 amino acids. V was clipped by 5 bases and J by 4 bases, with 17 bases between them. The DNA of the CDR3 is TGTGCTAGTGGTCACCTTGACAGGAAGTTCTATGGCTACACCTTC. Translating it yields CASGHLDRKFYGYTF.

The chain uses TRBV9 and TRBJ1-2, with a weak D call TRBD1 (5 bases). Germline V CDR1 and CDR2: SGDLS, YYNGEE. Trimming stripped 3 bases from V and 5 bases from J, with 11 bases between. The CDR3 spans 13 residues. The DNA of the CDR3 is TGTGCCAGCAGCGCGGGGGGGTTTTATGGCTACACCTTC. The encoded protein is CASSAGGFYGYTF.